One and the same sample provided the 29 T cell receptor beta chains below, sequenced in a study of blood T cell repertoires in COVID-19. The protocol was immunoSEQ multiplex PCR, while the TCRdb copy is restricted to in-frame clones and leaves out a portion. The sample includes some 290,000 clones, roughly 91% seen only once; the top ten take almost 9.5%. Sequences were obtained from PBMCs or T cells enriched from blood (not recorded which). These receptors were taken from a woman aged 25 to 39 who had recovered from COVID-19.

The V call is TRBV18, the J call TRBJ2-7, with 9 positions matching TRBD1. The CDR3 contains 16 residues. V gave up 1 base and J gave up 3 bases; unmatched junction bases: 7. Germline CDR1 and CDR2: KGHSH and LQKENI. CDR3 protein: CASSPLEGTGFYEQYF. The CDR3 bases are TGTGCCAGCTCACCACTCGAAGGGACAGGGTTCTACGAGCAGTACTTC.

The V call is TRBV4-1, the J call TRBJ2-7; D is possibly TRBD2 (5 bases). This CDR3 is built from 17 residues. Germline V gives CDR1 MGHRA, CDR2 YSYEKL. The V gene lost 0 bases and the J gene lost 7 bases, with 22 bases spanning the gap. The CDR3 is CASSQDGVGTGDQEQYF. The CDR3 DNA is TGCGCCAGCAGCCAAGATGGGGTGGGAACCGGGGATCAAGAGCAGTACTTC.

V and J are TRBV2 and TRBJ1-5; 11 bases map to TRBD1. This CDR3 spans 18 amino acids. Unmatched junction bases numbered 16, after V lost 6 bases and J lost 6 bases. CDR1 and CDR2 from the germline V gene are SNHLY and FYNNEI. CDR3 DNA: TGTGCCAGCAGCGAGCCTCGGGACAGGGGGGGAATGGGTCAGCCCCAGCATTTT. Amino acid sequence: CASSEPRDRGGMGQPQHF.

The chain is built from TRBV2 and TRBJ2-1, with 7 bases aligning to TRBD2. The CDR3 has 12 amino acids. Per germline, CDR1 SNHLY and CDR2 FYNNEI. As DNA, the CDR3 is TGTACCACTGGCGGGAGTACGAATGAGCAGTTCTTC. Amino acids: CTTGGSTNEQFF.

The count of this clone is one. CDR3 loop: CASSVGASGQPYNEQFF. Written as DNA, the CDR3 is TGTGCCAGCAGCGTAGGGGCTAGCGGGCAGCCCTACAATGAGCAGTTCTTC. The rearrangement links TRBV9 to TRBJ2-1, with 8 bases that match TRBD2. J was trimmed by 2 bases and V by 0 bases; bases with no gene match: 7. The germline V gene encodes CDR1 SGDLS and CDR2 YYNGEE. CDR3 length: 17 residues.

J is TRBJ1-3 and V is TRBV29-1, with D maybe TRBD1 (6 bases). This CDR3 is 15 amino acids long. CDR1 is SQVTM and CDR2 is ANQGSEA in the germline V gene. V was cut by 4 bases and J by 2 bases, with 15 bases left in between. The CDR3 protein is CSVVGYTGPGNTIYF. CDR3 in DNA: TGCAGCGTTGTCGGATATACAGGGCCTGGAAACACCATATATTTT. Complete variable domain (other parts from reference TRBV29-1 and TRBJ1-3): SAVISQKPSRDICQRGTSLTIQCQVDSQVTMMFWYRQQPGQSLTLIATANQGSEATYESGFVIDKFPISRPNLTFSTLTVSNMSPEDSSIYLCSVVGYTGPGNTIYFGEGSWLTVV.

The rearrangement uses TRBV7-2 and TRBJ2-5, with TRBD2 as a possible D gene (7 bases). CDR1 and CDR2 (germline): SGHTA, FQGNSA. V was clipped by 5 bases and J by 4 bases, with 17 bases between them. The CDR3 consists of 15 residues. The CDR3 DNA follows: TGTGCCAGCAGCCCGACGGGGGGAGGGGGAGAGACCCAGTACTTC. Its translation: CASSPTGGGGETQYF.

Here the CDR3 reads CASSFGGGGGLHLYEQYF. The CDR3 DNA reads as TGTGCCAGCAGCTTTGGAGGCGGGGGAGGACTACACCTCTACGAGCAGTACTTC. The rearrangement joins TRBV5-6 to TRBJ2-7, with 7 bases that match TRBD2. The CDR3 has 18 amino acids. V trimming: 2 bases; J trimming: 3 bases; junction bases outside the gene matches: 17. Germline V gene data show CDR1 as SGHDT and CDR2 as YYEEEE.

The CDR3 sequence is CASSYGQGAYEQYF. The CDR3 coding sequence is TGCGCCAGCAGCTACGGACAGGGGGCCTACGAGCAGTACTTC. The rearrangement joins TRBV5-1 to TRBJ2-7; 10 nucleotides match TRBD1. The CDR3 spans 14 residues. Germline V gene lookup returns CDR1 SGHRS and CDR2 YFSETQ. After removal of 3 bases from V and 2 bases from J, the junction contained 2 bases not matched to a gene.

The chain uses TRBV27 and TRBJ1-5; D unclear. The CDR3 has 12 residues. From germline, CDR1 is MNHEY and CDR2 SMNVEV (reference sequence). The V end was cut by 4 bases, the J end by 3 bases, with 4 bases between. The CDR3 sequence: CASSSYNQPQHF. The CDR3 DNA is TGTGCCAGCAGTTCTTACAATCAGCCCCAGCATTTT.

Regarding this clone: This same CDR3 is encoded by further DNA sequences in the sample. This chain uses TRBV30 with TRBJ2-1, with D possibly being TRBD1 (6 bases). V was pared by 0 bases and J by 9 bases, with 6 bases between. The CDR3 extends over 11 amino acids. Germline V gene sequence: CDR1 GTSNPN, CDR2 SVGIG (reference sequence). The chain's CDR3 is CAWSVGGEQFF. The CDR3 DNA reads as TGTGCCTGGAGTGTAGGGGGTGAGCAGTTCTTC.

V is TRBV7-2 and J is TRBJ2-1, with 14 positions matching TRBD2. CDR1 and CDR2 (germline): SGHTA, FQGNSA. The CDR3 length is 19 residues. The V and J ends lost 1 base and 0 bases, in that order; junction bases with no gene match: 5. The CDR3 sequence: CASSLVGTSGSLSYNEQFF. The CDR3 DNA follows: TGTGCCAGCAGCTTAGTGGGGACTAGCGGGAGCCTCTCCTACAATGAGCAGTTCTTC.

The chain links TRBV4-3 to TRBJ2-7, with D tentatively TRBD1 (5 bases). Germline-derived CDR1 and CDR2 are LGHNA and YSLEER. This CDR3 has 15 residues. V lost 0 bases, J lost 0 bases, and 9 bases lay in between. CDR3 protein: CASSQDQGASYEQYF. Written as DNA, the CDR3 is TGCGCCAGCAGCCAAGATCAAGGGGCCTCCTACGAGCAGTACTTC.

J is TRBJ2-7 and V is TRBV11-2; D remains unclear. Germline CDR1 SGHAT, CDR2 FQNNGV. CDR3 size: 14 residues. With 5 bases removed from V and 4 bases from J, the gap between germline ends came to 15 bases. CDR3 sequence reads: CASSPHGESYEQYF. The CDR3 nucleotides are TGTGCCAGCAGCCCGCACGGAGAATCGTACGAGCAGTACTTC.

The count of this clone is one. The chain links TRBV15 to TRBJ1-5; 7 nucleotides agree with TRBD1. Unmatched junction bases numbered 5, after V lost 0 bases and J lost 6 bases. Germline loops: CDR1 LNHNV, CDR2 YYDKDF (reference sequence). The CDR3 totals 15 residues. The CDR3 protein is CATSRDKGAGQPQHF. For the CDR3, the DNA is TGTGCCACCAGCAGAGACAAGGGGGCCGGTCAGCCCCAGCATTTT.

The chain combines TRBV6-5 with TRBJ2-1, with TRBD1 matching 10 bases. Losses at the gene ends were 2 bases for V and 7 bases for J; bases not matched to a gene: 8. Germline values: CDR1 MNHEY, CDR2 SVGAGI. This CDR3 is 16 amino acids long. For the CDR3, the DNA is TGTGCCAGCAGTTACCACCTAACGGACAGGGGGAATGAGCAGTTCTTC. Translation: CASSYHLTDRGNEQFF.

Here the CDR3 reads CASSLGCRGGSNQPQHF. CDR3 DNA: TGTGCCAGCAGCTTAGGATGCAGGGGTGGAAGCAATCAGCCCCAGCATTTT. The V call is TRBV7-8, the J call TRBJ1-5; D perhaps matches TRBD1 (6 bases). Germline CDR1 reads SGHVS; CDR2 reads FQNEAQ. Trimming cost V 1 base and J 1 base, with 14 bases left between them. The CDR3 has 17 amino acids.

The chain combines TRBV5-1 with TRBJ2-7; TRBD1 agrees at 10 bases. Unmatched junction bases numbered 8, after V lost 4 bases and J lost 4 bases. The germline V gene encodes CDR1 SGHRS and CDR2 YFSETQ. The CDR3 has 15 residues. The CDR3 loop reads CASSAVTGGLYEQYF. The CDR3 nucleotides read TGCGCCAGCAGCGCGGTGACAGGGGGCTTATACGAGCAGTACTTC. The variable domain in full, completed from reference TRBV5-1 and TRBJ2-7, reads KAGVTQTPRYLIKTRGQQVTLSCSPISGHRSVSWYQQTPGQGLQFLFEYFSETQRNKGNFPGRFSGRQFSNSRSEMNVSTLELGDSALYLCASSAVTGGLYEQYFGPGTRLTVT.

This rearrangement joins TRBV9 to TRBJ2-7, with TRBD1 matching over 7 bases. Germline trimming cut 3 bases from V and 3 bases from J; bases unmatched to any gene: 0. Germline values: CDR1 SGDLS, CDR2 YYNGEE. The CDR3 covers 12 residues. The CDR3 sequence is CASSAGGYEQYF. As DNA, the CDR3 is TGTGCCAGCAGCGCAGGGGGCTACGAGCAGTACTTC.

The chain has TRBV5-6 and TRBJ1-2; D unclear. The ends were cut back, 0 bases at V and 1 base at J, with 13 bases in the middle. Germline V gene lookup returns CDR1 SGHDT and CDR2 YYEEEE. The CDR3 has 16 residues. The CDR3 loop reads CASSLEAAGFNYGYTF. CDR3 coding DNA: TGTGCCAGCAGCTTGGAGGCCGCGGGCTTTAACTATGGCTACACCTTC.

Notes on this clone: This sample also contains other DNA sequences that code for the same CDR3. The J gene is TRBJ2-7, the V gene TRBV18; 7 bases match TRBD2. V lost 0 bases, J lost 0 bases, and 2 bases stayed unmatched. This CDR3 region has 15 residues. The V gene's germline CDR1 is KGHSH and CDR2 LQKENI. The CDR3 region has the DNA TGTGCCAGCTCACCACCAGCTAGCGGCTCCTACGAGCAGTACTTC. This translates into CASSPPASGSYEQYF. The full variable domain, completed using reference TRBV18 and TRBJ2-7, is NAGVMQNPRHLVRRRGQEARLRCSPMKGHSHVYWYRQLPEEGLKFMVYLQKENIIDESGMPKERFSAEFPKEGPSILRIQQVVRGDSAAYFCASSPPASGSYEQYFGPGTRLTVT.

The chain carries TRBV7-9 and TRBJ1-1, with 8 bases matching TRBD1. Germline values: CDR1 SEHNR, CDR2 FQNEAQ (reference sequence). J was trimmed by 6 bases and V by 7 bases; bases with no gene match: 10. The CDR3 is made up of 14 amino acids. The CDR3 region is CASIPGQGQAEAFF. In DNA, the CDR3 is TGTGCCAGCATCCCCGGACAGGGTCAGGCTGAAGCTTTCTTT.

The CDR3 DNA follows: TGTGCCAGCAGCTTAGTCCCGAAACCAGACAGGACCGGTGGGGACATTCAGTACTTC. Translated: CASSLVPKPDRTGGDIQYF. The chain combines TRBV7-9 with TRBJ2-4, with D perhaps TRBD1 (6 bases). The germline gives CDR1 SEHNR, CDR2 FQNEAQ (reference sequence). The CDR3 is 19 amino acids. Trimming pared 1 base from V and 8 bases from J, leaving 27 bases between.

This clone has only one observation. The J gene is TRBJ2-7, the V gene TRBV19, with 11 bases identical to TRBD2. The germline gives CDR1 LNHDA, CDR2 SQIVND (reference sequence). CDR3 length equals 15 residues. V lost 4 bases, J lost 9 bases, and 11 bases stayed unmatched. CDR3 nucleotides: TGTGCCAGTAGTACCCTAGCGGGAGGCCCTCCTGGGCAGTACTTC. This codes for CASSTLAGGPPGQYF.

In its sample, this clone was seen once. The V call is TRBV11-2, the J call TRBJ1-2; 7 nucleotides line up with TRBD1. J gave up 1 base and V 5 bases, and 7 bases lay outside the gene matches. The germline CDR1 and CDR2 sequences are SGHAT and FQNNGV. The CDR3 runs to 15 residues. Here the CDR3 reads CASSNQGGLNYGYTF. The DNA of the CDR3 is TGTGCCAGCAGCAATCAGGGGGGACTTAACTATGGCTACACCTTC. Full variable domain (rest looked up from reference TRBV11-2 and TRBJ1-2): EAGVAQSPRYKIIEKRQSVAFWCNPISGHATLYWYQQILGQGPKLLIQFQNNGVVDDSQLPKDRFSAERLKGVDSTLKIQPAKLEDSAVYLCASSNQGGLNYGYTFGSGTRLTVV.

The chain recombines TRBV6-5 with TRBJ1-1, with a possible D match to TRBD1 (5 bases). V lost 5 bases, J lost 12 bases, and 19 bases lay in between. Looked up from germline, CDR1 is MNHEY and CDR2 is SVGAGI. This CDR3 is built from 13 residues. CDR3 region: CASSPRTPLGSFF. DNA of the CDR3: TGTGCCAGCAGTCCACGGACACCACTGGGATCTTTCTTT.

The J gene is TRBJ1-5, the V gene TRBV13; no clear D gene. Per the germline V gene, CDR1 is PRHDT and CDR2 is FYEKMQ (reference sequence). V lost 4 bases, J lost 3 bases, and 4 bases lay in between. The CDR3 loop spans 12 amino acids. CDR3 sequence (DNA): TGTGCCAGCAGCTCTTACAATCAGCCCCAGCATTTT. Translating gives CASSSYNQPQHF.

This chain links TRBV24-1 with TRBJ2-1; no clear D. The V gene lost 2 bases and the J gene lost 3 bases, with 13 bases spanning the gap. The CDR3 totals 16 residues. Per germline, CDR1 KGHDR and CDR2 SFDVKD. CDR3 sequence: CATSDYMSPFYNEQFF. CDR3 bases: TGTGCCACCAGTGATTATATGTCCCCGTTCTACAATGAGCAGTTCTTC.

This clone was counted once. J is TRBJ2-6 and V is TRBV29-1; 8 bases are shared with TRBD1. This CDR3 has 14 residues. J was trimmed by 3 bases and V by 6 bases; bases with no gene match: 4. CDR1 and CDR2 from the germline V gene are SQVTM and ANQGSEA. CDR3 in DNA: TGCAGCGTCGAACAGGGGGTTGGGGCCAACGTCCTGACTTTC. Protein product: CSVEQGVGANVLTF. The whole variable domain, filled in from reference TRBV29-1 and TRBJ2-6, reads SAVISQKPSRDICQRGTSLTIQCQVDSQVTMMFWYRQQPGQSLTLIATANQGSEATYESGFVIDKFPISRPNLTFSTLTVSNMSPEDSSIYLCSVEQGVGANVLTFGAGSRLTVL.